Below, 28 T cell receptor beta chains from the same sample are listed, as sequenced in a study of T-cell memory formation after mild COVID-19. TCRdb independently ran MiXCR on the 5' RACE reads; one entry per CDR3 protein. The data show hundreds of thousands of distinct CDR3 sequences, approximately 19% seen once. Material for sequencing was PBMCs or a T cell subset sorted from them (not recorded which). The source of these receptors is a young man who had mild COVID-19 (a few samples of this study predate the infection). Cell type and time point are not known.

This clonotype has more than one count but fewer than ten. The chain uses TRBV12-3 or TRBV12-4 and TRBJ1-3; D gene uncertain. The CDR3 has 15 residues. Trimming took 3 bases from V and 0 from J, leaving 9 bases between them. CDR3 loop: CASSLIAYSGNTIYF. CDR3 bases: TGTGCCAGCAGTTTGATCGCCTACTCTGGAAACACCATATATTTT.

V usage is TRBV4-2 and J usage is TRBJ2-1; D might be TRBD1 (6 bases). Between the trimmed V and J ends, which lost 0 bases and 15 bases, there was a span of 18 bases. This CDR3 has 14 amino acids. Per the germline V gene, CDR1 is LGHNA and CDR2 is YNFKEQ. CDR3 nucleotide sequence: TGTGCCAGCAGCCAAGAAGCAGGACAGCCAGAAGGGTTCTTC. This translates into CASSQEAGQPEGFF.

This clonotype was found a few times. The V call is TRBV9, the J call TRBJ1-6; D unresolved. CDR3 length: 12 residues. Germline loops: CDR1 SGDLS, CDR2 YYNGEE. V gave up 1 base and J gave up 5 bases, with 1 base separating them. In DNA form, the CDR3 reads TGTGCCAGCAGCGTAAATAATTCACCCCTCCACTTT. This sequence encodes CASSVNNSPLHF.

This clonotype was seen only a few times. The chain links TRBV12-3 or TRBV12-4 to TRBJ2-5; tentative D call: TRBD2 (6 bases). CDR3 size: 16 residues. V was clipped by 4 bases and J by 1 base, with 16 bases between them. The CDR3 DNA follows: TGTGCCAGCAGTTATATCTTAGGCGGGGCCCAAGAGACCCAGTACTTC. It codes for CASSYILGGAQETQYF.

The V gene is TRBV11-2, the J gene TRBJ1-2; D is unresolved. This CDR3 comprises 15 residues. CDR1 and CDR2 from the germline V gene are SGHAT and FQNNGV. Trimming shortened V by 3 bases and J by 2 bases, and 13 bases separated the two germline ends. The CDR3 DNA sequence: TGTGCCAGCAGCTTTGGCCCTTCCGGGAACTATGGCTACACCTTC. The encoded protein is CASSFGPSGNYGYTF.

This clonotype has at least ten counts. The chain combines TRBV7-2 with TRBJ1-3; tentatively, D is TRBD1 (6 bases). V lost 3 bases to trimming and J lost 1 base, with 10 bases between them. Germline CDR1 is SGHTA and CDR2 is FQGNSA. The length of the CDR3 is 15 residues. The DNA of the CDR3 is TGTGCCAGCAGCTTCCAGGGGACATCTGGAAACACCATATATTTT. Amino acid sequence: CASSFQGTSGNTIYF. Full variable domain (remainder filled in from reference TRBV7-2 and TRBJ1-3): GAGVSQSPSNKVTEKGKDVELRCDPISGHTALYWYRQSLGQGLEFLIYFQGNSAPDKSGLPSDRFSAERTGGSVSTLTIQRTQQEDSAVYLCASSFQGTSGNTIYFGEGSWLTVV.

This clonotype was counted a few times. The chain recombines TRBV5-1 with TRBJ2-1; D may be TRBD2 (6 bases). Trimming shortened V by 4 bases and J by 2 bases, and 10 bases separated the two germline ends. This CDR3 spans 14 amino acids. Germline CDR1 SGHRS, CDR2 YFSETQ. The CDR3 sequence is CASSMEGPYNEQFF. The DNA for the CDR3 is TGCGCCAGCAGCATGGAGGGGCCCTACAATGAGCAGTTCTTC.

This chain links TRBV7-9 with TRBJ1-3; D call uncertain. The germline V gene encodes CDR1 SEHNR and CDR2 FQNEAQ (reference sequence). Deletions cut 4 bases from V and 3 bases from J, with 7 bases between. The CDR3 consists of 13 residues. The CDR3 DNA sequence: TGTGCCAGCAGCTCGACCCGTGGAAACACCATATATTTT. Its translation is CASSSTRGNTIYF.

This clonotype showed up just a few times. The chain carries TRBV29-1 and TRBJ2-7; perhaps TRBD2 as D (5 bases). The CDR3 totals 15 residues. Trimming shortened V by 0 bases and J by 8 bases, and 20 bases separated the two germline ends. The V gene's germline CDR1 is SQVTM and CDR2 ANQGSEA. The CDR3 spells CSVEDRGQSFGKQYF. CDR3 bases: TGCAGCGTTGAAGATCGAGGGCAGTCTTTCGGCAAGCAGTACTTC.

This clonotype was observed a handful of times. The chain joins TRBV11-2 to TRBJ2-5; D may be TRBD2 (5 bases). There are 14 residues in the CDR3. The germline CDR1 and CDR2 sequences are SGHAT and FQNNGV. V was pared by 3 bases and J by 1 base, with 9 bases between. CDR3 sequence: CASSLRRVQETQYF. CDR3 coding DNA: TGTGCCAGCAGCTTGAGGCGGGTCCAAGAGACCCAGTACTTC.

The sample holds a few counts of this clonotype. This chain links TRBV3-1 with TRBJ2-6; TRBD1 matches at 7 bases. Trimming at V came to 3 bases and at J to 1 base, leaving 3 bases not matched to a gene. Germline V gives CDR1 LGHDT, CDR2 YNNKEL (reference sequence). The CDR3 covers 16 residues. Here the CDR3 reads CASSQIQGSGANVLTF. The CDR3 coding sequence is TGTGCCAGCAGCCAGATACAGGGGTCTGGGGCCAACGTCCTGACTTTC.

This clonotype was seen only a few times. V is TRBV24-1 and J is TRBJ2-3; 9 bases agree with TRBD2. This CDR3 comprises 18 residues. V was pared by 5 bases and J by 0 bases, with 11 bases of the junction left unmatched. Per germline, CDR1 KGHDR and CDR2 SFDVKD. The CDR3 protein is CATSGEIAGATSTDTQYF. The DNA of the CDR3 is TGTGCCACCAGTGGTGAAATAGCGGGGGCAACAAGCACAGATACGCAGTATTTT.

The gene calls are TRBV29-1 and TRBJ2-1; D not resolved. The V gene's germline CDR1 is SQVTM and CDR2 ANQGSEA. This CDR3 spans 13 amino acids. Trimming removed 0 bases from V and 5 bases from J, with 8 bases in between. CDR3 nucleotide sequence: TGCAGCGTTGAAGACCAGGAAAACAATGAGCAGTTCTTC. Its protein product is CSVEDQENNEQFF.

This clonotype occurred many times. This chain uses TRBV9 with TRBJ2-7; unclear D gene. The CDR3 runs to 14 residues. The V end lost 4 bases, the J end lost 2 bases, and 13 bases lay between the germline ends. CDR1 and CDR2 (germline): SGDLS, YYNGEE. Here the CDR3 reads CASSPRRVPYEQYF. The CDR3 DNA sequence: TGTGCCAGCAGCCCCCGTAGGGTTCCCTACGAGCAGTACTTC. Full variable domain (missing parts from reference TRBV9 and TRBJ2-7): DSGVTQTPKHLITATGQRVTLRCSPRSGDLSVYWYQQSLDQGLQFLIQYYNGEERAKGNILERFSAQQFPDLHSELNLSSLELGDSALYFCASSPRRVPYEQYFGPGTRLTVT.

The J gene is TRBJ1-4, the V gene TRBV5-1, with 7 bases aligning to TRBD1. The length of the CDR3 is 14 residues. V shed 1 base and J 6 bases; nucleotides not matched to a gene: 3. Germline CDR1 is SGHRS and CDR2 is YFSETQ. The CDR3, as DNA: TGCGCCAGCAGCTTGTTTGGGACAGATGAAAAACTGTTTTTT. The encoded protein is CASSLFGTDEKLFF. Together with reference TRBV5-1 and TRBJ1-4, the CDR3 gives the full variable domain: KAGVTQTPRYLIKTRGQQVTLSCSPISGHRSVSWYQQTPGQGLQFLFEYFSETQRNKGNFPGRFSGRQFSNSRSEMNVSTLELGDSALYLCASSLFGTDEKLFFGSGTQLSVL.

The sample holds a few counts of this clonotype. V usage is TRBV15 and J usage is TRBJ2-5; D is unresolved. V lost 2 bases to trimming and J lost 5 bases, with 18 bases between them. The length of the CDR3 is 16 residues. Germline values: CDR1 LNHNV, CDR2 YYDKDF (reference sequence). This CDR3 is CATSRPDKGFGETQYF. The CDR3 nucleotides are TGTGCCACCAGCAGACCCGACAAGGGTTTTGGGGAGACCCAGTACTTC.

The chain is built from TRBV5-1 and TRBJ2-2; 8 bases match TRBD1. The CDR3 loop spans 18 amino acids. CDR1 and CDR2 (germline): SGHRS, YFSETQ. V shed 1 base and J 6 bases; nucleotides not matched to a gene: 14. CDR3 coding DNA: TGCGCCAGCAGCTTGCCTTCAGGGGGCGGCCCAAACGCCGGGGAGCTGTTTTTT. It is translated as CASSLPSGGGPNAGELFF.

The rearrangement links TRBV20-1 to TRBJ1-3; D is perhaps TRBD1 (5 bases). Between the trimmed V and J ends, which lost 0 bases and 2 bases, there was a span of 11 bases. Germline assignment: CDR1 DFQATT and CDR2 SNEGSKA (reference sequence). This CDR3 has 15 amino acids. In nucleotides, the CDR3 is TGCAGTGCTAGAGACAGGGATAAGGCTGGAAACACCATATATTTT. This sequence encodes CSARDRDKAGNTIYF.

This clonotype was observed a few times. This chain connects TRBV28 to TRBJ1-2; TRBD1 might be the D (5 bases). Germline V gives CDR1 MDHEN, CDR2 SYDVKM. The CDR3 has 13 amino acids. Trimming removed 6 bases from V and 4 bases from J, with 12 bases in between. For the CDR3, the DNA is TGTGCCAGCAGGGTGGACACATCCTATGGCTACACCTTC. Its protein is CASRVDTSYGYTF.

In this sample, this clonotype turned up many times. The rearrangement uses TRBV18 and TRBJ2-7; possibly TRBD2 for D (6 bases). Trimming took 2 bases from V and 3 from J, leaving 17 bases between them. Germline CDR1 is KGHSH and CDR2 is LQKENI. The CDR3 extends over 16 amino acids. CDR3 sequence: CASSPSLGQGGYEQYF. CDR3 DNA: TGTGCCAGCTCACCATCGCTAGGGCAGGGAGGCTACGAGCAGTACTTC. Combining the CDR3 with reference TRBV18 and TRBJ2-7 gives the whole variable domain NAGVMQNPRHLVRRRGQEARLRCSPMKGHSHVYWYRQLPEEGLKFMVYLQKENIIDESGMPKERFSAEFPKEGPSILRIQQVVRGDSAAYFCASSPSLGQGGYEQYFGPGTRLTVT.

The chain joins TRBV19 to TRBJ2-1; D uncertain. This CDR3 contains 14 residues. Looked up from germline, CDR1 is LNHDA and CDR2 is SQIVND (reference sequence). V lost 7 bases, J lost 0 bases, and 10 bases lay in between. The CDR3 region is CASKVASSYNEQFF. The CDR3 nucleotides read TGTGCCAGTAAGGTGGCGAGCTCCTACAATGAGCAGTTCTTC.

The rearrangement uses TRBV12-3 or TRBV12-4 and TRBJ1-4; D uncertain. The V end lost 8 bases, the J end lost 7 bases, and 17 bases lay between the germline ends. The CDR3 has 14 amino acids. In DNA form, the CDR3 reads TGTGCCAGCGGACCAAACTGGGGTAGTGAAAAACTGTTTTTT. Translated, it gives CASGPNWGSEKLFF.

V and J are TRBV5-1 and TRBJ2-3; no clear D. Germline V CDR1 and CDR2: SGHRS, YFSETQ. Trimming took off 1 base at V and 5 bases at J, with 11 bases between the two ends. This CDR3 has 14 residues. The CDR3 spells CASSLLGMEDTQYF. CDR3 nucleotides: TGCGCCAGCAGCTTGTTGGGGATGGAAGATACGCAGTATTTT.

This rearrangement joins TRBV9 to TRBJ1-2, with D uncertain. Germline V lookup: CDR1 SGDLS, CDR2 YYNGEE. CDR3 length equals 13 residues. V lost 4 bases, J lost 4 bases, and 11 bases lay in between. The CDR3 sequence is CASSPWESYGYTF. In DNA, the CDR3 is TGTGCCAGCAGCCCCTGGGAGAGCTATGGCTACACCTTC. Based on the CDR3 plus reference TRBV9 and TRBJ1-2, the full variable domain is DSGVTQTPKHLITATGQRVTLRCSPRSGDLSVYWYQQSLDQGLQFLIQYYNGEERAKGNILERFSAQQFPDLHSELNLSSLELGDSALYFCASSPWESYGYTFGSGTRLTVV.

V is TRBV4-3 and J is TRBJ1-6; D uncertain. Germline CDR1 reads LGHNA; CDR2 reads YSLEER. This CDR3 comprises 13 residues. The V gene lost 0 bases and the J gene lost 11 bases, with 8 bases spanning the gap. The CDR3 coding sequence is TGCGCCAGCAGCCAAGATAGAGGGACACCCCTCCACTTT. The encoded protein is CASSQDRGTPLHF.

Only a few counts were recorded for this clonotype. The chain uses TRBV12-3 or TRBV12-4 and TRBJ2-3, with 8 nucleotides matching TRBD2. This CDR3 is built from 15 residues. V dropped 4 bases and J dropped 6; count of bases not matched to a gene: 9. The CDR3: CASSSQRGRLDTQYF. The CDR3 DNA is TGTGCCAGCAGTTCCCAGCGGGGGAGGTTGGATACGCAGTATTTT.

The chain is built from TRBV5-6 and TRBJ2-7; maybe TRBD1 (5 bases). The CDR3 has 14 amino acids. Germline lookup yields CDR1 SGHDT and CDR2 YYEEEE. V was cut by 7 bases and J by 2 bases, with 16 bases left in between. CDR3 residues: CASGSRVRAYEQYF. Written as DNA, the CDR3 is TGTGCCAGCGGGTCCCGGGTCAGGGCCTACGAGCAGTACTTC.

The chain uses TRBV29-1 and TRBJ1-1; 10 bases fit TRBD1. Germline CDR1 and CDR2: SQVTM and ANQGSEA. The V segment lost 7 bases and the J segment 5 bases; nucleotides outside the gene matches: 7. The CDR3 extends over 13 amino acids. The DNA of the CDR3 is TGCAGCGGGGGGGGACAGGGGCGGACTGAAGCTTTCTTT. Encoded protein: CSGGGQGRTEAFF. The full variable domain, its missing parts supplied by reference TRBV29-1 and TRBJ1-1, is SAVISQKPSRDICQRGTSLTIQCQVDSQVTMMFWYRQQPGQSLTLIATANQGSEATYESGFVIDKFPISRPNLTFSTLTVSNMSPEDSSIYLCSGGGQGRTEAFFGQGTRLTVV.